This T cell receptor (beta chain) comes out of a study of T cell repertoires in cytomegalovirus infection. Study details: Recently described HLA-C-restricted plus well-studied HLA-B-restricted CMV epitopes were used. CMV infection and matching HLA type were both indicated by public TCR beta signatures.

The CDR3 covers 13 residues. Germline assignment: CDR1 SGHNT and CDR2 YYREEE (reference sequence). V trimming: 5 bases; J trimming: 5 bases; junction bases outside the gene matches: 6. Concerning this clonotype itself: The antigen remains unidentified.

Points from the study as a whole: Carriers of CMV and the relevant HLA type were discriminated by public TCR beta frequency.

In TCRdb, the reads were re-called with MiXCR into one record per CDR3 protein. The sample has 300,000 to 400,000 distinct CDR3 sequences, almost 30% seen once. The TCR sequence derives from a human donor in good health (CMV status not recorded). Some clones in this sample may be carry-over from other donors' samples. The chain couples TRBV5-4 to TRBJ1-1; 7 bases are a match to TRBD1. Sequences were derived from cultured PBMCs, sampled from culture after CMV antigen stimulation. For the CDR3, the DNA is TGTGCCAGCAGACAGGGGCTGAGAACTGAAGCTTTCTTT. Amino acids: CASRQGLRTEAFF.